The T cell receptor beta chain described here comes from a study of naive and memory T cell subsets. Regarding the study as a whole: Possibly reflecting memory cells re-expressing CD45RA, a few larger clonotypes occurred in naive repertoires, especially CD8.

An equimolar mix of two oligonucleotides served as the beta constant-region primer for TRBC1 and TRBC2. Ligated cDNA was amplified by four rounds of PCR with nested alpha and beta constant-region primers and SP2. MiXCR was run by TCRdb on the UMI-ligation and nested PCR reads, yielding one entry per CDR3 protein. The sample shows around 93,000 distinct CDR3 sequences, over 9% of them seen only once. This clonotype has ten or more counts. The antigen remains undetermined. Germline loops: CDR1 SQVTM, CDR2 ANQGSEA. The CDR3 length is 13 residues. Unmatched junction bases numbered 8, after V lost 7 bases and J lost 5 bases.

Input material: naive CD4+ T cells from blood. This chain links TRBV29-1 with TRBJ2-3; TRBD1 matches at 8 bases. The TCR sequence derives from a human donor in good health. The CDR3 DNA reads TGCAGCGCCGTCGACAGGGGAGGAGATACGCAGTATTTT. This codes for CSAVDRGGDTQYF.